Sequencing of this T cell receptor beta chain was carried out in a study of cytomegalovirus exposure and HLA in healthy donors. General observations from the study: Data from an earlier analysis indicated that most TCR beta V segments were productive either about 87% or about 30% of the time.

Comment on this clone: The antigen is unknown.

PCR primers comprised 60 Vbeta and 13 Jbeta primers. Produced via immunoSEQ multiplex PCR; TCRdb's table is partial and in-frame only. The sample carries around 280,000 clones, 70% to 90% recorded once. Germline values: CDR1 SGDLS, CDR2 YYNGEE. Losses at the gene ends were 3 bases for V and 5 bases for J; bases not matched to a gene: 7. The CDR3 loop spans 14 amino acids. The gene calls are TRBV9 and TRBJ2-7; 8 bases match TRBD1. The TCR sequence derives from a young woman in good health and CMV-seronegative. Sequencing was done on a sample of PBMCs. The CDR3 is CASSETGVHDEQYF. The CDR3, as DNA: TGTGCCAGCAGCGAGACAGGGGTCCACGACGAGCAGTACTTC. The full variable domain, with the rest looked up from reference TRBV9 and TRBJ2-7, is DSGVTQTPKHLITATGQRVTLRCSPRSGDLSVYWYQQSLDQGLQFLIQYYNGEERAKGNILERFSAQQFPDLHSELNLSSLELGDSALYFCASSETGVHDEQYFGPGTRLTVT.